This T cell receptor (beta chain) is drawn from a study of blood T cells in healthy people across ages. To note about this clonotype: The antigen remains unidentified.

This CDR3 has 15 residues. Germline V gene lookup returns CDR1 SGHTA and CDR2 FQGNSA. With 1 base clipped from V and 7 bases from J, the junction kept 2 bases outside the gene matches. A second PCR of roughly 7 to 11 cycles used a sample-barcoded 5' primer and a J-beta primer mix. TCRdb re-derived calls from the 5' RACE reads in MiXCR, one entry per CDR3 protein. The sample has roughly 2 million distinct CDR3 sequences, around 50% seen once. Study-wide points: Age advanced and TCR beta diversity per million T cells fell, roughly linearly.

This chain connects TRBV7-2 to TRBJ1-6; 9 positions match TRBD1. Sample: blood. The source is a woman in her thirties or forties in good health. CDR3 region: CASSLVGTGNSPLHF. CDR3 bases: TGTGCCAGCAGCTTAGTGGGGACAGGGAATTCACCCCTCCACTTT.